One and the same sample provided the 6 T cell receptor beta chains below, sequenced in a study of blood T cell repertoires in COVID-19. Assay used: immunoSEQ multiplex PCR; TCRdb lists only in-frame clones, some missing. The data contain 100,000 to 110,000 clones, roughly 80% of them singletons. Specimen: peripheral blood. These receptors were obtained from an older man with active or convalescent COVID-19.

The chain links TRBV10-3 to TRBJ1-3, with 9 bases matching TRBD1. Germline V gives CDR1 ENHRY, CDR2 SYGVKD. The J segment lost 0 bases and the V segment lost 6 bases, leaving 15 bases of the junction unmatched. The CDR3 extends over 19 amino acids. Here the CDR3 reads CAIRAGQGAGRDSGNTIYF. In nucleotides, the CDR3 is TGTGCCATCAGAGCGGGACAGGGAGCAGGTCGAGACTCTGGAAACACCATATATTTT.

CDR3 loop: CASSSGLAGSTDTQYF. The CDR3, as DNA: TGTGCCAGCAGCTCGGGACTAGCGGGGAGCACAGATACGCAGTATTTT. The chain joins TRBV7-3 to TRBJ2-3, with TRBD2 identical over 13 bases. CDR1 SGHTA and CDR2 FQGTGA come from the germline V gene. The ends lost 4 bases at V and 0 bases at J; junction bases unmatched: 1. This CDR3 contains 16 residues.

This chain joins TRBV7-8 and TRBJ1-4; D is unclear. Trimming took 4 bases from V and 0 from J, leaving 9 bases between them. There are 15 residues in the CDR3. CDR1 and CDR2 (germline): SGHVS, FQNEAQ. As DNA, the CDR3 is TGTGCCAGCAGCTCCGACGGGACAACTAATGAAAAACTGTTTTTT. Its protein product is CASSSDGTTNEKLFF.

The chain couples TRBV6-2 or TRBV6-3 to TRBJ2-1; 7 positions match TRBD2. Germline V CDR1 and CDR2: MNHEY, SVGEGT. V lost 2 bases and J lost 6; bases outside the gene matches: 7. There are 15 residues in the CDR3. CDR3 coding DNA: TGTGCCAGCAGTTACGGGACTACTTGGAGCAATGAGCAGTTCTTC. The encoded protein is CASSYGTTWSNEQFF.

This chain connects TRBV5-4 to TRBJ2-1; D unresolved. The CDR3 is made up of 12 amino acids. The V and J ends lost 0 bases and 8 bases respectively, with 6 bases between them. Germline CDR1 is SGHNT and CDR2 is YYREEE (reference sequence). CDR3 DNA: TGTGCCAGCAGCTTGGATCGGTATGAGCAGTTCTTC. Encoded protein: CASSLDRYEQFF.

The chain is built from TRBV7-8 and TRBJ2-7; D is perhaps TRBD2 (6 bases). Trimming took off 1 base at V and 3 bases at J, with 10 bases between the two ends. The V gene's germline CDR1 is SGHVS and CDR2 FQNEAQ. The CDR3 sequence is 14 residues long. CDR3: CASSLDGTDYEQYF. The CDR3, as DNA: TGTGCCAGCAGCTTAGATGGGACTGACTACGAGCAGTACTTC.